A single sample is the source of the 28 T cell receptor beta chains below, sequenced in a study of early T cells in non-severe SARS-CoV-2 infection. One entry per CDR3 protein, called by TCRdb with MiXCR from the 5' RACE reads. Among 70,000 to 85,000 distinct CDR3 sequences listed, about 5% were seen once. The sample was whole blood, taken at baseline. These receptors were collected from an adult who was a healthcare worker with PCR-confirmed SARS-CoV-2 infection or an uninfected control (not recorded which).

This clonotype was observed at least ten times. The V call is TRBV3-1, the J call TRBJ2-7; D is possibly TRBD1 (6 bases). Germline-derived CDR1 and CDR2 are LGHDT and YNNKEL (reference sequence). Trimming left V 4 bases short and J 6 bases short, with 10 bases between. This CDR3 contains 12 residues. CDR3 region: CASSPVGAEQYF. The CDR3, as DNA: TGTGCCAGCAGCCCGGTGGGGGCCGAGCAGTACTTC.

Ten or more counts support this clonotype. The V gene is TRBV20-1, the J gene TRBJ2-1; a weak D match, TRBD2 (5 bases). Germline CDR1 and CDR2: DFQATT and SNEGSKA (reference sequence). V shed 7 bases and J shed 1 base, with 5 bases lying between them. The CDR3 extends over 11 amino acids. The CDR3 nucleotides are TGCAGTGGGGAGTCCTACAATGAGCAGTTCTTC. Amino acid sequence: CSGESYNEQFF.

In its sample, this clonotype was seen many times. The chain couples TRBV4-1 to TRBJ1-6, with D possibly TRBD1 on 5 matching bases. Deletions cut 0 bases from V and 2 bases from J, with 8 bases between. There are 16 residues in the CDR3. Germline CDR1 and CDR2: MGHRA and YSYEKL. In DNA form, the CDR3 reads TGCGCCAGCAGCCAAGAAGGGGCAGCCTATAATTCACCCCTCCACTTT. It translates to CASSQEGAAYNSPLHF.

In its sample, this clonotype was seen a few times. This sequence joins TRBV6-5 and TRBJ2-3; D assignment may be TRBD1 or TRBD2 (5 bases each). The CDR3 has 13 residues. Trimming left V 6 bases short and J 10 bases short, with 17 bases between. Germline-derived CDR1 and CDR2 are MNHEY and SVGAGI. CDR3 DNA: TGTGCCAGCAGACCGGGACCCCAGATCGCGCAGTATTTT. Translation: CASRPGPQIAQYF.

The gene calls are TRBV9 and TRBJ2-7; unclear D gene. The germline V gene has CDR1 SGDLS and CDR2 YYNGEE. There are 13 residues in the CDR3. V lost 2 bases, J lost 4 bases, and 10 bases lay in between. DNA of the CDR3: TGTGCCAGCAGCGTGGGAACCGCTTACGAGCAGTACTTC. Translated, it gives CASSVGTAYEQYF.

This clonotype showed up many times. The chain links TRBV5-4 to TRBJ2-5, with no clear D. Germline assignment: CDR1 SGHNT and CDR2 YYREEE (reference sequence). The CDR3 sequence is 11 residues long. The V and J ends lost 0 bases and 3 bases respectively, with 0 bases between them. For the CDR3, the DNA is TGTGCCAGCAGCTTGGAAGAGACCCAGTACTTC. Its translation: CASSLEETQYF.

This clonotype was picked up a small number of times. The chain carries TRBV7-9 and TRBJ2-7; D may be TRBD2 (6 bases). CDR3 length equals 15 residues. Germline lookup yields CDR1 SEHNR and CDR2 FQNEAQ (reference sequence). Trimming left V 4 bases short and J 6 bases short, with 19 bases between. The CDR3 DNA sequence: TGTGCCAGCAGCTCGGGGACTCTCACCCCTCGCGAGCAGTACTTC. Its translation: CASSSGTLTPREQYF.

This clonotype was observed many times. The chain employs TRBV12-3 or TRBV12-4 and TRBJ1-4; D is undetermined. This CDR3 comprises 12 residues. V was pared by 3 bases and J by 8 bases, with 7 bases between. Here the CDR3 DNA reads TGTGCCAGCAGTTTCTTCGGCGAAAAACTGTTTTTT. It codes for CASSFFGEKLFF.

At least ten counts were recorded for this clonotype. The chain joins TRBV2 to TRBJ2-1; tentatively, D is TRBD1 or TRBD2 (5 bases each). Trimming cost V 5 bases and J 14 bases, with 13 bases left between them. Germline V lookup: CDR1 SNHLY, CDR2 FYNNEI. This CDR3 is 11 amino acids long. The CDR3 spells CASSSGSTEFF. CDR3 DNA sequence: TGTGCCAGCAGTTCAGGGAGCACGGAGTTCTTC.

At least ten counts were recorded for this clonotype. The rearrangement links TRBV27 to TRBJ2-7, with D possibly matching TRBD1 (6 bases). The germline CDR1 and CDR2 sequences are MNHEY and SMNVEV (reference sequence). Trimming cost V 6 bases and J 2 bases, with 14 bases left between them. CDR3 length: 14 amino acids. CDR3 sequence (DNA): TGTGCCAGCAGACCGGGACACCTGCCCTACGAGCAGTACTTC. Protein product: CASRPGHLPYEQYF.

This clonotype was counted many times. This chain connects TRBV11-2 to TRBJ2-3, with 13 bases that match TRBD2. Germline V gene data show CDR1 as SGHAT and CDR2 as FQNNGV. The junction had 13 bases not matched to a gene; V was cut back by 0 bases and J by 4 bases. The length of the CDR3 is 20 residues. As DNA, the CDR3 is TGTGCCAGCAGCTTAGAGTACGTTCGACTAGCGGGAGGAGTCGCAGATACGCAGTATTTT. Protein product: CASSLEYVRLAGGVADTQYF.

V and J are TRBV27 and TRBJ2-7; TRBD1 aligns across 7 bases. CDR1 and CDR2 (germline): MNHEY, SMNVEV (reference sequence). This CDR3 is 15 amino acids long. V shed 5 bases and J 1 base; nucleotides not matched to a gene: 8. The DNA of the CDR3 is TGTGCCAGCAGTCCCCGACAGGGTGCTTCCTACGAGCAGTACTTC. As protein: CASSPRQGASYEQYF.

A few counts support this clonotype. This chain uses TRBV7-6 with TRBJ2-7; D may be TRBD1 (6 bases). The ends were cut back, 5 bases at V and 3 bases at J, with 14 bases in the middle. The CDR3 has 14 residues. CDR1 and CDR2 from the germline V gene are SGHVS and FNYEAQ. The CDR3 reads CASSHQGRHYEQYF. CDR3 in DNA: TGTGCCAGCAGCCATCAGGGGCGGCACTACGAGCAGTACTTC.

This chain joins TRBV5-5 and TRBJ1-1; D is unclear. V lost 4 bases, J lost 11 bases, and 12 bases lay in between. Per germline, CDR1 SGHKS and CDR2 YYEKEE (reference sequence). The CDR3 has 11 amino acids. The CDR3 spells CASSPRYDAFF. Here the CDR3 DNA reads TGTGCCAGCAGCCCGAGGTACGACGCTTTCTTT.

This clonotype showed up just a few times. The chain recombines TRBV4-1 with TRBJ2-3, with 16 positions matching TRBD2. J was trimmed by 5 bases and V by 0 bases; bases with no gene match: 11. The CDR3 has 20 residues. Germline CDR1 and CDR2: MGHRA and YSYEKL. CDR3 DNA sequence: TGCGCCAGCAGCCAAGATCGAGGGACTAGCGGGAGGGCCAGGGGAGATACGCAGTATTTT. This gives the protein CASSQDRGTSGRARGDTQYF.

The chain carries TRBV29-1 and TRBJ2-7, with TRBD1 matching 11 bases. V lost 3 bases, J lost 6 bases, and 10 bases stayed unmatched. Germline V gives CDR1 SQVTM, CDR2 ANQGSEA. This CDR3 comprises 15 residues. The CDR3 sequence: CSVEEDRGPIGEQYF. CDR3 sequence (DNA): TGCAGCGTTGAGGAGGACAGGGGGCCTATAGGCGAGCAGTACTTC.

The sample holds many counts of this clonotype. J is TRBJ2-1 and V is TRBV29-1; TRBD2 matches 9 bases. Germline assignment: CDR1 SQVTM and CDR2 ANQGSEA. The V segment lost 7 bases and the J segment 7 bases; nucleotides outside the gene matches: 11. The CDR3 is 14 amino acids. The CDR3 coding sequence is TGCAGCGCCCTCCCGGGACTAGCCCGGAATGAGCAGTTCTTC. Translated: CSALPGLARNEQFF.

Of note for this clonotype: This sequence may be a read error, since a much larger clone differs from it by one base. This chain connects TRBV11-1 to TRBJ2-1; D is possibly TRBD1 (5 bases). The CDR3 covers 12 residues. Germline lookup yields CDR1 SGHAT and CDR2 FQDESV (reference sequence). V was clipped by 6 bases and J by 4 bases, with 7 bases between them. CDR3 protein: CASSTGYNEQFF. CDR3 DNA: TGTGCCAGCAGTACAGGTTACAATGAGCAGTTCTTC.

In this sample, this clonotype turned up many times. V is TRBV14 and J is TRBJ2-7; 8 bases map to TRBD1. The trim removed 4 bases at V and 6 bases at J, leaving 8 bases unmatched. This CDR3 has 14 residues. Per the germline V gene, CDR1 is SGHDN and CDR2 is FVKESK. CDR3 region: CASSPDRVGSEQYF. The CDR3 nucleotides are TGTGCCAGCAGCCCGGACAGGGTAGGGTCCGAGCAGTACTTC.

The gene calls are TRBV6-4 and TRBJ1-5; 7 positions match TRBD1. This CDR3 contains 13 residues. The germline V gene has CDR1 MRHNA and CDR2 SNTAGT. Losses at the gene ends were 11 bases for V and 7 bases for J; bases not matched to a gene: 11. CDR3 sequence reads: CAGRGGRGQPQHF. CDR3 coding DNA: TGTGCCGGGCGAGGGGGCCGGGGACAGCCCCAGCATTTT.

This clonotype was seen more than once but under ten times. J is TRBJ2-3 and V is TRBV6-6; 7 nucleotides line up with TRBD2. Germline CDR1 and CDR2: MNHNY and SVGAGI (reference sequence). With V trimmed by 8 bases and J by 3 bases, 2 bases remained unmatched. The CDR3 contains 12 residues. In DNA, the CDR3 is TGTGCCAGCGGGGGGGTAACAGATACGCAGTATTTT. This encodes CASGGVTDTQYF.

The sample holds a few counts of this clonotype. V usage is TRBV2 and J usage is TRBJ2-7; D gene unclear. V was trimmed by 6 bases and J by 6 bases, leaving 6 bases between them. The CDR3 covers 10 residues. Germline CDR1 reads SNHLY; CDR2 reads FYNNEI. The CDR3 loop reads CASRGSEQYF. The CDR3 bases are TGTGCCAGCAGGGGCTCCGAGCAGTACTTC. The full variable domain, completed using reference TRBV2 and TRBJ2-7, is EPEVTQTPSHQVTQMGQEVILRCVPISNHLYFYWYRQILGQKVEFLVSFYNNEISEKSEIFDDQFSVERPDGSNFTLKIRSTKLEDSAMYFCASRGSEQYFGPGTRLTVT.

At least ten counts were recorded for this clonotype. This rearrangement joins TRBV6-5 to TRBJ1-1; D is unresolved. The CDR3 length is 13 residues. CDR1 is MNHEY, CDR2 SVGAGI, per germline. V lost 2 bases, J lost 1 base, and 5 bases lay in between. The CDR3 coding sequence is TGTGCCAGCAGTTACACGGAGAACACTGAAGCTTTCTTT. Protein product: CASSYTENTEAFF.

This chain uses TRBV4-1 with TRBJ2-3; 7 positions agree with TRBD2. The CDR3 has 15 residues. Trimming cost V 4 bases and J 1 base; bases outside gene matches: 5. The germline V gene encodes CDR1 MGHRA and CDR2 YSYEKL. This CDR3 is CASSRRRGGTDTQYF. The CDR3 DNA reads TGCGCCAGCAGCCGCAGACGGGGGGGCACAGATACGCAGTATTTT.

This clonotype showed up many times. The chain couples TRBV7-6 to TRBJ2-7; TRBD1 matches 7 bases. Germline V gives CDR1 SGHVS, CDR2 FNYEAQ. V shed 4 bases and J 7 bases; nucleotides not matched to a gene: 7. The CDR3 extends over 13 amino acids. CDR3 residues: CASSSRQGVEQYF. CDR3 nucleotides: TGTGCCAGCAGCTCCCGACAGGGCGTAGAGCAGTACTTC.

Many counts were recorded for this clonotype. The V and J genes are TRBV11-3 and TRBJ1-1; TRBD1 aligns across 8 bases. After removal of 5 bases from V and 3 bases from J, the junction contained 2 bases not matched to a gene. The CDR3 is 13 amino acids. In germline, CDR1 is SGHNT, CDR2 YENEEA. The CDR3 coding sequence is TGTGCCAGCAGCCAGACAGGGGACACTGAAGCTTTCTTT. Its protein product is CASSQTGDTEAFF.

This clonotype was found many times. This chain links TRBV19 with TRBJ2-3, with 7 bases identical to TRBD2. Trimming cost V 7 bases and J 0 bases; bases outside gene matches: 10. Germline V gene sequence: CDR1 LNHDA, CDR2 SQIVND (reference sequence). CDR3 length equals 16 residues. For the CDR3, the DNA is TGTGCCAGTACGGCTCGAGGGAGGGGAAGCACAGATACGCAGTATTTT. Its protein product is CASTARGRGSTDTQYF.

Note on this clonotype: A read error may explain this, as a much larger clone is one base away. The V gene is TRBV7-6, the J gene TRBJ1-3, with a weak D call TRBD1 (6 bases). Per germline, CDR1 SGHVS and CDR2 FNYEAQ. Trimming left V 5 bases short and J 12 bases short, with 11 bases between. This CDR3 is 11 amino acids long. DNA for the CDR3: TGTGCCAGCAGCCCGGGGGGCATCATATATTTT. Amino acids: CASSPGGIIYF. The variable domain in full, with the rest retrieved from reference TRBV7-6 and TRBJ1-3, is GAGVSQSPRYKVTKRGQDVALRCDPISGHVSLYWYRQALGQGPEFLTYFNYEAQQDKSGLPNDRFSAERPEGSISTLTIQRTEQRDSAMYRCASSPGGIIYFGEGSWLTVV.